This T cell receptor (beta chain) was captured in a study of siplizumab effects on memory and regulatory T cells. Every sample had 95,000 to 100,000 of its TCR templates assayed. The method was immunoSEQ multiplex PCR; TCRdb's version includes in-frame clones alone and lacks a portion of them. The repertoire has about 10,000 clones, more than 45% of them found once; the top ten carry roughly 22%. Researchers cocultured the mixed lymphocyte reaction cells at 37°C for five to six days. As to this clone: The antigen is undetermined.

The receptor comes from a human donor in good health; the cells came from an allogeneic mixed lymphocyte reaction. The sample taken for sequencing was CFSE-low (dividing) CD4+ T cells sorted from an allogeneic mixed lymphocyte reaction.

The CDR3 is CASSGGSEQFF. The CDR3 DNA follows: TGTGCCAGCAGCGGGGGTAGTGAGCAGTTCTTC. The V call is TRBV21-1, the J call TRBJ2-1. TRBV21-1 is an annotated pseudogene. This CDR3 is built from 11 residues.